These T cell receptor beta chains were read from a single sample in a study of long-term antiretroviral therapy in people with HIV. Only in-frame clones appear in the TCRdb table, and some are missing; sequencing was by immunoSEQ multiplex PCR. There are about 16,000 clones in the sample; 70% to 90% occur only once, and around 4.9% lies in the top ten. The sequenced sample was unsorted PBMCs, obtained 0.5 years after starting antiretroviral therapy. These receptors originate from a woman aged 40 to 50 with HIV. CDR3s include the opening cysteine and the closing phenylalanine or tryptophan.

TRBV5-4	14	CASSLAEGGQGYTF
TRBV5-8	14	CASRRSGENSPLHF
TRBV5-4	12	CASSLDSDTQYF
TRBV6-6	16	CASGGLAGLNVETQYF
TRBV7-2	13	CASSPGPGTEAFF
TRBV19	16	CASSPPGVAGAYEQYF
TRBV5-1	14	CASSLIAGEYEQYF
TRBV12-5	16	CASGPLAGVVTGELFF
TRBV5-1	19	CASSPNTGRFPLSTGELFF
TRBV28	15	CASSFGGWSNQPQHF
TRBV27	14	CASSPGMSYNEQFF
TRBV29-1	12	CSVFSRGVEAFF
TRBV4-3	19	CASSQDYLAAQAATGELFF
TRBV10-3	15	CAISDGPSGTSEQFF
TRBV19	12	CAAKGTQETQYF
TRBV15	13	CATSILDTGELFF